These 21 T cell receptor beta chains were sequenced from one sample in a study of early T cells in non-severe SARS-CoV-2 infection. TCRdb re-called the 5' RACE reads with MiXCR, one entry per CDR3 protein. The sample holds tens of thousands of distinct CDR3 sequences, around 6.5% seen once. Specimen: whole blood, collected at baseline. The receptors come from an adult who was a healthcare worker with PCR-confirmed SARS-CoV-2 infection or an uninfected control (not recorded which).

This clonotype was detected many times. The chain joins TRBV4-2 to TRBJ1-1; TRBD1 might be the D (6 bases). CDR1 and CDR2 (germline): LGHNA, YNFKEQ. CDR3 length equals 13 residues. Trimming cost V 1 base and J 9 bases, with 12 bases left between them. The CDR3 sequence: CASSQVRQGKAFF. CDR3 bases: TGTGCCAGCAGCCAAGTAAGGCAGGGGAAAGCTTTCTTT.

This clonotype was found many times. This chain joins TRBV28 and TRBJ2-5; D not resolved. Germline V gene sequence: CDR1 MDHEN, CDR2 SYDVKM. The CDR3 consists of 11 residues. Trimming pared 5 bases from V and 5 bases from J, leaving 6 bases between. CDR3 loop: CASSPRETQYF. The CDR3 DNA follows: TGTGCCAGCAGTCCGCGGGAGACCCAGTACTTC.

The chain uses TRBV27 and TRBJ2-2, with 7 bases identical to TRBD1. V shed 5 bases, J shed 7 bases, and the junction held 1 base outside the gene matches. Per germline, CDR1 MNHEY and CDR2 SMNVEV (reference sequence). The CDR3 length is 12 residues. The CDR3 loop is CASSQGVGELFF. The CDR3 nucleotides are TGTGCCAGCAGTCAGGGGGTCGGGGAGCTGTTTTTT.

This chain uses TRBV28 with TRBJ2-4; D uncertain. The CDR3 totals 15 residues. In germline, CDR1 is MDHEN, CDR2 SYDVKM. V was pared by 5 bases and J by 3 bases, with 14 bases between. The DNA for the CDR3 is TGTGCCAGCAGTGCTCCAACAGTGGGCAAAAACATTCAGTACTTC. The encoded protein is CASSAPTVGKNIQYF.

This clonotype was observed many times. CDR3 nucleotide sequence: TGTGCCAGCAATATGGGGGGGGGCCCCTACGAGCAGTACTTC. It translates to CASNMGGGPYEQYF. This rearrangement joins TRBV12-3 or TRBV12-4 to TRBJ2-7; D might be TRBD2 (7 bases). The CDR3 is 14 residues long. V gave up 7 bases and J gave up 2 bases, with 15 bases separating them.

This clonotype showed up many times. V usage is TRBV2 and J usage is TRBJ2-5; TRBD2 might be the D (6 bases). CDR1 and CDR2 (germline): SNHLY, FYNNEI. Trimming took 4 bases from V and 4 from J, leaving 10 bases between them. The CDR3 is 13 residues long. CDR3: CASSAPEGETQYF. The CDR3 DNA sequence: TGTGCCAGCAGTGCCCCGGAGGGAGAGACCCAGTACTTC.

This clonotype came up many times. The chain carries TRBV5-5 and TRBJ1-1; D may be TRBD1 (5 bases). CDR1 SGHKS and CDR2 YYEKEE come from the germline V gene (reference sequence). The CDR3 sequence is 14 residues long. The V gene lost 1 base and the J gene lost 0 bases, with 7 bases spanning the gap. The CDR3 is CASSLIGVNTEAFF. CDR3 DNA: TGTGCCAGCAGCTTGATAGGGGTGAACACTGAAGCTTTCTTT.

This clonotype was seen many times. The chain joins TRBV28 to TRBJ1-1; D unresolved. This CDR3 has 14 amino acids. Germline V gene lookup returns CDR1 MDHEN and CDR2 SYDVKM. V shed 4 bases and J shed 0 bases, with 9 bases lying between them. In nucleotides, the CDR3 is TGTGCCAGCAGTTACCCAGTCATGAACACTGAAGCTTTCTTT. Amino acids: CASSYPVMNTEAFF. Looking up the rest from reference TRBV28 and TRBJ1-1 gives the full variable domain: DVKVTQSSRYLVKRTGEKVFLECVQDMDHENMFWYRQDPGLGLRLIYFSYDVKMKEKGDIPEGYSVSREKKERFSLILESASTNQTSMYLCASSYPVMNTEAFFGQGTRLTVV.

This rearrangement joins TRBV28 to TRBJ1-5; 10 bases fit TRBD1. The V segment lost 5 bases and the J segment 2 bases; nucleotides outside the gene matches: 6. The CDR3 length is 16 residues. Germline values: CDR1 MDHEN, CDR2 SYDVKM. This CDR3 reads CASSPTGGLGNQPQHF. The DNA of the CDR3 is TGTGCCAGCAGTCCGACAGGGGGCTTGGGCAATCAGCCCCAGCATTTT.

Regarding this clonotype: A read error may produce the germline difference seen at one junction end. The chain employs TRBV6-5 and TRBJ2-7; tentative D call: TRBD2 (6 bases). Per germline, CDR1 MNHEY and CDR2 SVGAGI. The CDR3 runs 16 residues. The CDR3 here is CASSYSRTGVSHEQYF. For the CDR3, the DNA is TGTGCCAGCAGTTACTCACGGACGGGAGTCTCCCACGAGCAGTACTTC.

In its sample, this clonotype was seen many times. The J gene is TRBJ2-7, the V gene TRBV29-1, with 9 bases fitting TRBD1. Germline CDR1 is SQVTM and CDR2 is ANQGSEA. J gave up 6 bases and V 3 bases, and 6 bases lay outside the gene matches. The CDR3 extends over 13 amino acids. The CDR3 is CSVDPGQGFEQYF. The CDR3 nucleotides are TGCAGCGTTGACCCGGGACAGGGATTCGAGCAGTACTTC.

This clonotype was observed at least ten times. The chain couples TRBV27 to TRBJ2-1; D gene unclear. The CDR3 loop spans 14 amino acids. V lost 8 bases to trimming and J lost 0 bases, with 11 bases between them. Germline V lookup: CDR1 MNHEY, CDR2 SMNVEV (reference sequence). For the CDR3, the DNA is TGTGCCAGCCAACCCTTAAGCTCCTACAATGAGCAGTTCTTC. Translated: CASQPLSSYNEQFF.

J is TRBJ2-7 and V is TRBV6-1; D may be TRBD2 (7 bases). This CDR3 region has 16 residues. The germline V and J ends were trimmed by 2 bases and 0 bases, with 14 bases remaining between them. CDR1 and CDR2 from the germline V gene are MNHNS and SASEGT. The CDR3 DNA follows: TGTGCCAGCAGTGAATATGGGGGCGGGAGCTCCTACGAGCAGTACTTC. Translating it yields CASSEYGGGSSYEQYF.

This clonotype was detected ten times or more. The chain has TRBV4-2 and TRBJ2-2; perhaps TRBD2 as D (7 bases). The CDR3 has 15 amino acids. With 4 bases removed from V and 7 bases from J, the gap between germline ends came to 16 bases. Germline V gene sequence: CDR1 LGHNA, CDR2 YNFKEQ. The CDR3 DNA sequence: TGTGCCAGCAGCCCTTCCGACGGGGGGCGCGGGGAGCTGTTTTTT. It specifies CASSPSDGGRGELFF.

This clonotype was observed many times. The J gene is TRBJ1-5, the V gene TRBV12-3 or TRBV12-4; no clear D. The CDR3 has 14 residues. V was clipped by 6 bases and J by 7 bases, with 16 bases between them. This CDR3 reads CASSIDINGQPQHF. The DNA of the CDR3 is TGTGCCAGCAGCATCGACATTAACGGACAGCCCCAGCATTTT.

The V call is TRBV24-1, the J call TRBJ2-7; the D call may be TRBD1 or TRBD2 (7 bases each). The CDR3 runs 13 residues. The germline CDR1 and CDR2 sequences are KGHDR and SFDVKD. V was pared by 9 bases and J by 2 bases, with 13 bases between. Written as DNA, the CDR3 is TGTGCCACCCAGGGGGGGGCAGCCTACGAGCAGTACTTC. Its translation is CATQGGAAYEQYF.

The V and J genes are TRBV3-1 and TRBJ2-1; perhaps TRBD2 as D (5 bases). Germline V gives CDR1 LGHDT, CDR2 YNNKEL (reference sequence). The CDR3 length is 12 residues. The V and J ends lost 3 bases and 9 bases respectively, with 9 bases between them. The CDR3 sequence is CASSQGSTEQFF. The CDR3 region has the DNA TGTGCCAGCAGCCAGGGGAGTACTGAGCAGTTCTTC.

The chain combines TRBV6-2 or TRBV6-3 with TRBJ2-3; D is ambiguous. V dropped 4 bases and J dropped 2 bases, with 10 bases sitting between them. CDR1 and CDR2 (germline): MNHEY, SVGEGT. The length of the CDR3 is 14 residues. The CDR3 spells CASSSPFDTDTQYF. DNA for the CDR3: TGTGCCAGCAGTTCGCCATTCGACACAGATACGCAGTATTTT.

The chain recombines TRBV29-1 with TRBJ2-1, with D possibly being TRBD1 (6 bases). V gave up 4 bases and J gave up 3 bases, with 13 bases separating them. Germline V gene lookup returns CDR1 SQVTM and CDR2 ANQGSEA. The CDR3 runs to 14 residues. Here the CDR3 DNA reads TGCAGCGTTGGGTTCCGGACAGACTACAATGAGCAGTTCTTC. Amino acid sequence: CSVGFRTDYNEQFF.

This clonotype was detected ten times or more. The chain employs TRBV7-9 and TRBJ2-7; D is tentatively TRBD1 or TRBD2 (5 bases each). Germline V CDR1 and CDR2: SEHNR, FQNEAQ (reference sequence). V lost 2 bases and J lost 3, with 8 bases in between. The CDR3 spans 13 residues. CDR3 residues: CASSLMGDYEQYF. The CDR3 DNA reads as TGTGCCAGCAGCTTAATGGGGGACTACGAGCAGTACTTC.

This clonotype appeared once. The chain employs TRBV7-2 and TRBJ2-3, with 12 bases fitting TRBD2. J lost 4 bases, V lost 4 bases, and 6 bases had no gene match. CDR3 length: 16 residues. Looked up from germline, CDR1 is SGHTA and CDR2 is FQGNSA. The CDR3 is CASSSRLAGGPDTQYF. The CDR3 bases are TGTGCCAGCAGCTCCCGGCTAGCGGGAGGGCCAGATACGCAGTATTTT.